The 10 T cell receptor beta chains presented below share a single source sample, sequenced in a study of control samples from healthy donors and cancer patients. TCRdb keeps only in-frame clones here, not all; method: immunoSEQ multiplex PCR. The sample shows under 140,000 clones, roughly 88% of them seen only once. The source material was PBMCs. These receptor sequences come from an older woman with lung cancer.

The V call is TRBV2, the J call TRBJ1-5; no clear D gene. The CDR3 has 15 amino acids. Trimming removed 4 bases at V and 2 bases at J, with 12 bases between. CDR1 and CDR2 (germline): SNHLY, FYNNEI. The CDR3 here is CASSARASGNQPQHF. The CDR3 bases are TGTGCCAGCAGTGCTAGAGCGAGTGGCAATCAGCCCCAGCATTTT.

The CDR3 DNA sequence: TGTGCCAGTAGTACGATCGACAGGGCGGGAGGCTACACCTTC. This codes for CASSTIDRAGGYTF. The genes are TRBV19 and TRBJ1-2, with 7 bases that match TRBD1. Germline V lookup: CDR1 LNHDA, CDR2 SQIVND (reference sequence). The ends lost 4 bases at V and 8 bases at J; junction bases unmatched: 10. The CDR3 loop spans 14 amino acids.

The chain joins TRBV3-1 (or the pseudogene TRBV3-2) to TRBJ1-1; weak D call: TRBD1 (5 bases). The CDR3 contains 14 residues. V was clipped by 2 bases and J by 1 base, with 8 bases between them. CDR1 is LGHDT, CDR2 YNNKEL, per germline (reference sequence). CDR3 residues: CASSQTDRNTEAFF. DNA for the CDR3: TGTGCCAGCAGCCAAACAGACAGGAACACTGAAGCTTTCTTT.

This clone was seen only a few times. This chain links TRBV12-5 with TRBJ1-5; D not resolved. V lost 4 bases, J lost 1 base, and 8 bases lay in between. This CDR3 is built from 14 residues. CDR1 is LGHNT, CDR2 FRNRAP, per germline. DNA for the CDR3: TGTGCTAGTGGTTGGGCGGGGAGCAATCAGCCCCAGCATTTT. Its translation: CASGWAGSNQPQHF.

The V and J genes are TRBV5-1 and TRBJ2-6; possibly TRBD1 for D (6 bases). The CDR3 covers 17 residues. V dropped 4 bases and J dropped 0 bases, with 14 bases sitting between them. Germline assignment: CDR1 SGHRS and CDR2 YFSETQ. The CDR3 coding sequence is TGCGCCAGCAGCAAACAGGGTTTGAGCTCTGGGGCCAACGTCCTGACTTTC. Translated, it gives CASSKQGLSSGANVLTF.

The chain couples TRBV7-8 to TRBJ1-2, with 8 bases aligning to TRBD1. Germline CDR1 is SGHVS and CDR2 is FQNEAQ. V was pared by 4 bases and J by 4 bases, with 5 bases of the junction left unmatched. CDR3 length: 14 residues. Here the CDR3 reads CASSSTGTGYGYTF. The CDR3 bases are TGTGCCAGCAGCTCCACCGGGACAGGCTATGGCTACACCTTC.

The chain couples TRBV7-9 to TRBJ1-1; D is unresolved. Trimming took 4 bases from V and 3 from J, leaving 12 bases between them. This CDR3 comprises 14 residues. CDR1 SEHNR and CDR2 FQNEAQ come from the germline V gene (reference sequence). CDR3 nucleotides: TGTGCCAGCAGCTCCGCCCCAGTGGACACTGAAGCTTTCTTT. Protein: CASSSAPVDTEAFF.

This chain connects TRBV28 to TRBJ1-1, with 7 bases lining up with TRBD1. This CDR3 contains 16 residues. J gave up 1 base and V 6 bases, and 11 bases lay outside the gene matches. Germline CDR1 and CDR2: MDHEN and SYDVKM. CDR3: CASRFWDSRGNTEAFF. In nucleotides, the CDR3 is TGTGCCAGCAGATTCTGGGACAGCCGGGGGAACACTGAAGCTTTCTTT.

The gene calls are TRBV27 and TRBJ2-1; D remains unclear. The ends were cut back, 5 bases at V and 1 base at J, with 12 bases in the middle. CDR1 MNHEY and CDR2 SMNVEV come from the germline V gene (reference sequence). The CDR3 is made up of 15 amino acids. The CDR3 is CASSPPGLSYNEQFF. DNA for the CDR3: TGTGCCAGCAGTCCGCCGGGTCTTTCCTACAATGAGCAGTTCTTC.

As DNA, the CDR3 is TGTGCCAGCAGCCAATATCGTCGGGGGGGCACAGATACGCAGTATTTT. Amino acids: CASSQYRRGGTDTQYF. V and J are TRBV7-2 and TRBJ2-3, with 7 bases that match TRBD2. The J segment lost 1 base and the V segment lost 5 bases, leaving 9 bases of the junction unmatched. Germline assignment: CDR1 SGHTA and CDR2 FQGNSA. CDR3 size: 16 residues.